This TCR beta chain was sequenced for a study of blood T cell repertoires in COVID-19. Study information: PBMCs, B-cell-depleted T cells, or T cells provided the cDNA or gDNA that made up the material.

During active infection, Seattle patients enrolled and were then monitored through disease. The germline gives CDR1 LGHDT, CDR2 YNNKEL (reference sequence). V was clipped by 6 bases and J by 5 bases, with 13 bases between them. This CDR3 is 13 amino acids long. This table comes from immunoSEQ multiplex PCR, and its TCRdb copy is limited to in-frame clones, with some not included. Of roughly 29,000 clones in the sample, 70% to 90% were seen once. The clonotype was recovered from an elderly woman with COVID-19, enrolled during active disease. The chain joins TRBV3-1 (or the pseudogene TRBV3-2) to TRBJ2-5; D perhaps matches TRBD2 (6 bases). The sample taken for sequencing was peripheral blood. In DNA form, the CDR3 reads TGTGCCAGCAGTAGCGGCGTCGGGGAGACCCAGTACTTC. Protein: CASSSGVGETQYF.